This TCR beta chain is from a study of response to subunit inactivated influenza vaccine. Study-level findings and limits: Seasonal influenza vaccination, on each occasion, was suggested by the authors to recruit few new T cells.

To note about this clonotype: Its antigen is not identified. In this CDR3 the conserved last residue, phenylalanine or tryptophan, is missing, so a read error is likely.

Each CDR3 protein gets one entry after TCRdb re-called the RT-PCR reads with MiXCR. The table records about 240,000 distinct CDR3 sequences, roughly an eighth of them present only once. The TCR originated in a man aged 50-60 years who received an inactivated influenza vaccine. This specimen consisted of non-naive T cells sorted from PBMCs, obtained less than 15 days before vaccination.

CDR3 sequence reads: CASSPSGSNQPQHV. The CDR3 DNA sequence: TGTGCCAGCTCACCATCGGGTAGCAATCAGCCCCAGCATGTT. V usage is TRBV18 and J usage is TRBJ1-5, with D unresolved. V lost 2 bases and J 0 bases, leaving 5 bases between the germline ends. Germline loops: CDR1 KGHSH, CDR2 LQKENI. This CDR3 has 14 amino acids.